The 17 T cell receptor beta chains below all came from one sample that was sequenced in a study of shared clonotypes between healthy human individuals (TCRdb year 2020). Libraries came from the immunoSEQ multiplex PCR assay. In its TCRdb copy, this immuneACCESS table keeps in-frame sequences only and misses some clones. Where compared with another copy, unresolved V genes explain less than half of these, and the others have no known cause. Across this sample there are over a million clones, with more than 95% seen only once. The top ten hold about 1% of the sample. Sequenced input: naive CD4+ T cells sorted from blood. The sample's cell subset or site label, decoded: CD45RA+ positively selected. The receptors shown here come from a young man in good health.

In DNA, the CDR3 is TGTGCCAGCAGTTCTCCCGGACAGAGACCTTCCTACGAGCAGTACTTC. Its translation is CASSSPGQRPSYEQYF. The chain is built from TRBV28 and TRBJ2-7, with TRBD1 as a possible D gene (6 bases). This CDR3 region has 16 residues. V lost 4 bases to trimming and J lost 1 base, with 17 bases between them. From germline, CDR1 is MDHEN and CDR2 SYDVKM.

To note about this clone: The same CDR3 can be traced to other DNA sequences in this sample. The CDR3 is CASSVELAGDNEQFF. Here the CDR3 DNA reads TGTGCCAGCAGCGTGGAACTAGCGGGGGACAATGAGCAGTTCTTC. The chain recombines TRBV9 with TRBJ2-1, with 11 nucleotides matching TRBD2. With 2 bases clipped from V and 5 bases from J, the junction kept 3 bases outside the gene matches. This CDR3 is built from 15 residues. Looked up from germline, CDR1 is SGDLS and CDR2 is YYNGEE.

The CDR3 region has the DNA TGTGCCAGCAGCGTAGCAGGGCGAAACTCCTACGAGCAGTACTTC. Translation: CASSVAGRNSYEQYF. The chain couples TRBV9 to TRBJ2-7; weak D call: TRBD1 (5 bases). Germline lookup yields CDR1 SGDLS and CDR2 YYNGEE. V lost 0 bases to trimming and J lost 0 bases, with 10 bases between them. The CDR3 is made up of 15 amino acids.

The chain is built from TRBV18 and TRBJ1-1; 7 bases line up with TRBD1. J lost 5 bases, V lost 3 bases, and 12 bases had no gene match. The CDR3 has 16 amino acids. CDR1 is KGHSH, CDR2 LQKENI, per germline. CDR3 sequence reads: CASSPTTGMQRTEAFF. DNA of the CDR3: TGTGCCAGCTCACCCACGACAGGGATGCAAAGGACTGAAGCTTTCTTT.

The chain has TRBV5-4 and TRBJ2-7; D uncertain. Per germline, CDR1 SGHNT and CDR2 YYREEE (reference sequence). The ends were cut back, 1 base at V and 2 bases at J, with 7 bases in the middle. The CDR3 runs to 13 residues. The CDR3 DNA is TGTGCCAGCAGCTTGAAAGACGCCTACGAGCAGTACTTC. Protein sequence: CASSLKDAYEQYF.

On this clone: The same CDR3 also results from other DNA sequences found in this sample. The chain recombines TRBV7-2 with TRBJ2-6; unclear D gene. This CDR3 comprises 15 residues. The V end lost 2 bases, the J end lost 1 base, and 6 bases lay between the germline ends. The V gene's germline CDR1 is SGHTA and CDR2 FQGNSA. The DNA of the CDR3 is TGTGCCAGCAGCTTAAGGAGATCTGGGGCCAACGTCCTGACTTTC. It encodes CASSLRRSGANVLTF.

CDR3 DNA: TGTGCCAGCAGTTCGGGTAGCGGGTATGCAGATACGCAGTATTTT. It translates to CASSSGSGYADTQYF. The chain recombines TRBV28 with TRBJ2-3; 7 nucleotides agree with TRBD2. V was clipped by 4 bases and J by 4 bases; unmatched bases: 8. CDR1 MDHEN and CDR2 SYDVKM come from the germline V gene. There are 15 residues in the CDR3. Looking up the rest from reference TRBV28 and TRBJ2-3 gives the full variable domain: DVKVTQSSRYLVKRTGEKVFLECVQDMDHENMFWYRQDPGLGLRLIYFSYDVKMKEKGDIPEGYSVSREKKERFSLILESASTNQTSMYLCASSSGSGYADTQYFGPGTRLTVL.

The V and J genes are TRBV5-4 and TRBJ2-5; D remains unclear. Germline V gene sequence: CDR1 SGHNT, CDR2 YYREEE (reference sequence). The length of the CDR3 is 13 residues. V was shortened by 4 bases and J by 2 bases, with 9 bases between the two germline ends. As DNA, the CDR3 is TGTGCCAGCAGCGTGGTACAGCAAGAGACCCAGTACTTC. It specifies CASSVVQQETQYF. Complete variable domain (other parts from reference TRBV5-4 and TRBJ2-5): ETGVTQSPTHLIKTRGQQVTLRCSSQSGHNTVSWYQQALGQGPQFIFQYYREEENGRGNFPPRFSGLQFPNYSSELNVNALELDDSALYLCASSVVQQETQYFGPGTRLLVL.

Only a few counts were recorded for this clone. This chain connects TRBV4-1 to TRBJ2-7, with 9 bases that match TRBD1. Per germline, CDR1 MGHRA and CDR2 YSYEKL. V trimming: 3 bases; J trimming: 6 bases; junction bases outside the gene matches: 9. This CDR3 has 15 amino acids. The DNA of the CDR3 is TGCGCCAGCAGCCAGACCGGGGACAGGGCTTCCGAGCAGTACTTC. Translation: CASSQTGDRASEQYF.

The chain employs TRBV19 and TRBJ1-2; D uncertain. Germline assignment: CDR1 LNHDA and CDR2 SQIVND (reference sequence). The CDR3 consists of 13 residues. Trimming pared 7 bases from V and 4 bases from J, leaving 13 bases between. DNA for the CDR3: TGTGCCAGTAAAGGTCCGGCAGCCTATGGCTACACCTTC. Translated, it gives CASKGPAAYGYTF.

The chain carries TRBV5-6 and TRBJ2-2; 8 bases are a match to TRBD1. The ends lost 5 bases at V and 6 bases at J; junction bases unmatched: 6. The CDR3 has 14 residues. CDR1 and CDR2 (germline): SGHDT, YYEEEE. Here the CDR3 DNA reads TGTGCCAGCAGTCAGGGACAGGTTCCCGGGGAGCTGTTTTTT. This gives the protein CASSQGQVPGELFF.

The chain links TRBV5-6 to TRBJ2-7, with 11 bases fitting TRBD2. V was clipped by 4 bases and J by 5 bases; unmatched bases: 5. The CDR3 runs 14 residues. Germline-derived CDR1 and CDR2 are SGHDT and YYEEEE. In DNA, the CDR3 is TGTGCCAGCAGCCTACTAGCGGGAGACGACGAGCAGTACTTC. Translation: CASSLLAGDDEQYF.

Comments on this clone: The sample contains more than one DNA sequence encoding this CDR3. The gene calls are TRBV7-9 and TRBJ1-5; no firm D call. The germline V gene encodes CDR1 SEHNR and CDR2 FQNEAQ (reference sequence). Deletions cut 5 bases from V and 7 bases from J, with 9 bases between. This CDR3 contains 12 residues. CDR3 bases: TGTGCCAGCAGCCTCCTGAACCAGCCCCAGCATTTT. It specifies CASSLLNQPQHF.

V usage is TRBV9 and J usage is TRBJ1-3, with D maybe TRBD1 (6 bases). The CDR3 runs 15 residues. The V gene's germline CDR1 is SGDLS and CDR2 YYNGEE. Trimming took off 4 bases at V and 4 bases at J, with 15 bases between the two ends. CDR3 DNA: TGTGCCAGCAGCCGAGACAGGATAAGGGGAAACACCATATATTTT. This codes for CASSRDRIRGNTIYF.

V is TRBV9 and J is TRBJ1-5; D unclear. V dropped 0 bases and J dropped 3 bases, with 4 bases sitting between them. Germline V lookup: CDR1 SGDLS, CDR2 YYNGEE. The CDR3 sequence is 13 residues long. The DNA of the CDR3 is TGTGCCAGCAGCGTAGCCGCCAATCAGCCCCAGCATTTT. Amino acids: CASSVAANQPQHF. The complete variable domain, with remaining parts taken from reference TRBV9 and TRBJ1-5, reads DSGVTQTPKHLITATGQRVTLRCSPRSGDLSVYWYQQSLDQGLQFLIQYYNGEERAKGNILERFSAQQFPDLHSELNLSSLELGDSALYFCASSVAANQPQHFGDGTRLSIL.

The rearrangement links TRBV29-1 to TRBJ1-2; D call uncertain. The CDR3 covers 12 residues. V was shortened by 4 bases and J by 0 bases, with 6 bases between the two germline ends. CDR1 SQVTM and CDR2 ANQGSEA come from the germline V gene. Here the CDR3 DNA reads TGCAGCGTTGGCCCAGCTAACTATGGCTACACCTTC. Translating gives CSVGPANYGYTF. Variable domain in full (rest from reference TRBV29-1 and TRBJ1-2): SAVISQKPSRDICQRGTSLTIQCQVDSQVTMMFWYRQQPGQSLTLIATANQGSEATYESGFVIDKFPISRPNLTFSTLTVSNMSPEDSSIYLCSVGPANYGYTFGSGTRLTVV.

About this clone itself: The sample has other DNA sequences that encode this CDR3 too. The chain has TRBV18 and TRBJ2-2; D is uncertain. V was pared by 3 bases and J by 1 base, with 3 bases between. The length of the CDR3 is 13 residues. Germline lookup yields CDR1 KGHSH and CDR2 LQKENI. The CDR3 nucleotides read TGTGCCAGCTCACCTCTGAACACCGGGGAGCTGTTTTTT. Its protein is CASSPLNTGELFF.